This T cell receptor beta chain was identified in a study of blood T cell repertoires in COVID-19. This CDR3 spans 12 amino acids. The V gene's germline CDR1 is SQVTM and CDR2 ANQGSEA. Trimming took 6 bases from V and 4 from J; bases not matched to a gene: 5. The study recruited people aged about 18 to 89 years across approximately 23 US areas. This clone has only a few counts. The same CDR3 arises from other DNA sequences in this sample as well. Original methodology: Amplification of reference gene primers was used by the study to estimate nucleated cell counts. TCRdb's table, derived via immunoSEQ multiplex PCR, lists solely in-frame clones and lacks some. V and J calls plus clone size are reproduced from that table; the DNA served to infer D and trimming. The table shows a few hundred thousand clones, with 87% occurring only once.

J is TRBJ1-2 and V is TRBV29-1; TRBD1 matches 7 bases. Material for sequencing was PBMCs or T cells enriched from blood (not recorded which). The TCR originated in a woman aged 25 to 39 who had recovered from COVID-19. CDR3 amino acids: CSVRQGTYGYTF. CDR3 sequence (DNA): TGCAGCGTGCGACAGGGAACCTATGGCTACACCTTC.